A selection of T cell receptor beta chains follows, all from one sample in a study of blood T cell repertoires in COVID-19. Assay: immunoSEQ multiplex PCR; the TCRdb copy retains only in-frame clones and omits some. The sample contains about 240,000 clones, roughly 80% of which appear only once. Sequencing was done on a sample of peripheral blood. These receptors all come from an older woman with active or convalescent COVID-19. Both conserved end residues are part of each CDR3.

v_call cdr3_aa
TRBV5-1 CASSGGQNTEAFF
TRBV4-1 CASSPLNRGGAADTQYF
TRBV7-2 CASRSRGGGEQETQYF
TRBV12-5 CASGQQTDYGYTF
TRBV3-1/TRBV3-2 CASSLGASGGTSYEQYF
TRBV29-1 CSVGPPRVTNTEAFF
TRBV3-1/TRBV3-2 CASSPSNRQGGGYTF
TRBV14 CASRESGNTIYF
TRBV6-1 CASSETRSEQYF
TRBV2 CASTMGLAGIYEQYF
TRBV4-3 CASSQDLGVYEKLFF
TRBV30 CAWVLGSSYNEQFF
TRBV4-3 CASSAHPGQGSTGELFF
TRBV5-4 CASSLARGVEETQYF
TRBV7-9 CASSSLGPRETQYF
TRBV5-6 CASSRQGPEAFF